Listed below are T cell receptor beta chains from one sample, sequenced in a study of naive and memory T cell subsets. TCRdb re-analysed the UMI-ligation and nested PCR reads in MiXCR, keeping a single row per CDR3 protein. Seen here are approximately 82,000 distinct CDR3 sequences, approximately 6.5% observed once, and the top ten hold about 1.6%. The source material was central memory CD4+ T cells from blood. The source is a human donor in good health. Both conserved end residues are part of each CDR3. A D gene is named only where the DNA matches it firmly. Clone size appears in some rows only: once, few, many, or a class for an expanded clone.

j_call: TRBJ1-1
v_call: TRBV10-3
d_call: NA
clone_size: many
cdr3_aa: CAISERLASTEAFF
cdr3_nt: TGTGCCATCAGTGAGAGGTTGGCCAGCACTGAAGCTTTCTTT

j_call: TRBJ1-5
v_call: TRBV27
d_call: TRBD1
clone_size: many
cdr3_aa: CASSSRTGANQPQHF
cdr3_nt: TGTGCCAGCAGCTCCCGGACAGGTGCGAATCAGCCCCAGCATTTT

j_call: TRBJ2-5
v_call: TRBV15
d_call: NA
clone_size: many
cdr3_aa: CATRTAGAYQETQYF
cdr3_nt: TGTGCCACCAGAACGGCGGGGGCCTACCAAGAGACCCAGTACTTC

j_call: TRBJ1-3
v_call: TRBV6-2/TRBV6-3
d_call: TRBD1
clone_size: many
cdr3_aa: CASSPHRGQVDSNTIYF
cdr3_nt: TGTGCCAGCAGTCCCCACCGAGGACAGGTCGATTCGAACACCATATATTTT

j_call: TRBJ2-5
v_call: TRBV6-5
d_call: NA
clone_size: few
cdr3_aa: CASSYSIGIPETQYF
cdr3_nt: TGTGCCAGCAGTTACTCGATCGGAATTCCGGAGACCCAGTACTTC

j_call: TRBJ1-5
v_call: TRBV19
d_call: TRBD1
clone_size: many
cdr3_aa: CASSIEAGGGQPQHF
cdr3_nt: TGTGCCAGTAGTATAGAGGCAGGGGGCGGTCAGCCCCAGCATTTT

j_call: TRBJ1-2
v_call: TRBV5-1
d_call: TRBD1
clone_size: NA
cdr3_aa: CASSLRDSSNYGYTF
cdr3_nt: TGCGCCAGCAGCCTCCGGGACAGCTCCAACTATGGCTACACCTTC

j_call: TRBJ2-2
v_call: TRBV20-1
d_call: NA
clone_size: NA
cdr3_aa: CSARGPLGAVSGELFF
cdr3_nt: TGCAGTGCTAGAGGGCCCCTCGGAGCTGTCTCCGGGGAGCTGTTTTTT

j_call: TRBJ1-2
v_call: TRBV5-1
d_call: NA
clone_size: few
cdr3_aa: CASREWTSYGYTF
cdr3_nt: TGCGCCAGCAGAGAGTGGACCTCCTATGGCTACACCTTC

j_call: TRBJ1-1
v_call: TRBV28
d_call: NA
clone_size: many
cdr3_aa: CASSLIRAGGTEAFF
cdr3_nt: TGTGCCAGCAGTTTAATCCGGGCGGGGGGCACTGAAGCTTTCTTT

j_call: TRBJ2-3
v_call: TRBV7-2
d_call: TRBD2
clone_size: few
cdr3_aa: CASSSGLAGVRTDTQYF
cdr3_nt: TGTGCCAGCAGCTCCGGACTAGCGGGAGTTCGAACAGATACGCAGTATTTT

j_call: TRBJ1-6
v_call: TRBV15
d_call: TRBD1
clone_size: many
cdr3_aa: CATSNSGQGNSPLHF
cdr3_nt: TGTGCCACCAGCAACTCTGGACAGGGCAATTCACCCCTCCACTTT

j_call: TRBJ1-6
v_call: TRBV27
d_call: TRBD1
clone_size: many
cdr3_aa: CASSAIGQVNSPLHF
cdr3_nt: TGTGCCAGCAGTGCCATAGGACAGGTGAATTCACCCCTCCACTTT

j_call: TRBJ2-1
v_call: TRBV7-2
d_call: TRBD1
clone_size: few
cdr3_aa: CASSFDRGTYNEQFF
cdr3_nt: TGTGCCAGCAGCTTCGACAGGGGGACCTACAATGAGCAGTTCTTC

j_call: TRBJ2-1
v_call: TRBV19
d_call: TRBD2
clone_size: few
cdr3_aa: CASRLRSSSGRAGGGYNEQFF
cdr3_nt: TGTGCCAGTCGACTAAGGTCGTCTAGCGGGAGGGCCGGAGGAGGCTACAATGAGCAGTTCTTC

j_call: TRBJ2-1
v_call: TRBV27
d_call: TRBD2
clone_size: few
cdr3_aa: CASSLRLAPTSYNEQFF
cdr3_nt: TGTGCCAGCAGTTTGAGACTAGCTCCTACTTCCTACAATGAGCAGTTCTTC

j_call: TRBJ1-2
v_call: TRBV29-1
d_call: TRBD1
clone_size: many
cdr3_aa: CSSDRGVSGYTF
cdr3_nt: TGCAGCTCGGACAGGGGGGTCTCTGGCTACACCTTC

j_call: TRBJ2-1
v_call: TRBV7-3
d_call: NA
clone_size: many
cdr3_aa: CASSSADGIGNEQFF
cdr3_nt: TGTGCCAGCAGCTCAGCAGACGGAATTGGTAATGAGCAGTTCTTC

j_call: TRBJ1-6
v_call: TRBV4-1
d_call: TRBD1
clone_size: many
cdr3_aa: CASSQGGRGSSPLHF
cdr3_nt: TGCGCCAGCAGCCAAGGGGGCAGGGGGAGTTCACCCCTCCACTTT

j_call: TRBJ1-5
v_call: TRBV12-3/TRBV12-4
d_call: TRBD1
clone_size: few
cdr3_aa: CASSYLGQGGQPQHF
cdr3_nt: TGTGCCAGCAGTTATTTGGGACAGGGGGGTCAGCCCCAGCATTTT

j_call: TRBJ1-5
v_call: TRBV6-6
d_call: NA
clone_size: many
cdr3_aa: CASSYGRQATFF
cdr3_nt: TGTGCCAGCAGTTATGGTCGACAGGCGACTTTCTTT

j_call: TRBJ1-1
v_call: TRBV20-1
d_call: NA
clone_size: NA
cdr3_aa: CNARSERRENTEAFF
cdr3_nt: TGCAATGCTAGAAGTGAGAGGAGGGAGAACACTGAAGCTTTCTTT